This T cell receptor beta chain came from a study of monozygotic twins with cystic fibrosis. TCRdb's copy holds only in-frame clones and misses some; the assay was immunoSEQ multiplex PCR. The repertoire consists of about 26,000 clones, with around 96% occurring once and the leading ten covering around 3%. Study conclusions and caveats: Co-twins had the most similar V usage for 13 of 16 pairs, J for 8. The repertoire was suggested to be naive-dominated, clonality median 0.0095.

Remarks on this clone: What it binds is not known.

The sequenced sample consisted of blood. The receptor was derived from a girl aged 2 to 10 with cystic fibrosis.

CDR3 nucleotides: TGCGCCAGCAGCCAAGCTCCCTCGGAACCGGCAGCAAGCCTGTACTTC. Encoded protein: CASSQAPSEPAASLYF. The V gene is TRBV4-3, the J gene TRBJ2-7, with D uncertain. The CDR3 is 16 amino acids. V was pared by 1 base and J by 12 bases, with 25 bases between. CDR1 is LGHNA, CDR2 YSLEER, per germline.